The 8 T cell receptor beta chains reported below all come from one sample, sequenced in a study of cytomegalovirus exposure and HLA in healthy donors. PCR amplification relied on 60 Vbeta primers (plus 13 Jbeta primers). The data were produced by immunoSEQ multiplex PCR, yet TCRdb's version contains in-frame clones alone and is incomplete. The sample consists of about 150,000 clones, 73% of them appearing once. Sequenced input: PBMCs. Every receptor here comes from a woman aged 18-29 years in good health and CMV-seropositive.

The chain combines TRBV7-8 with TRBJ1-2, with D unresolved. The CDR3 length is 16 residues. With 2 bases removed from V and 5 bases from J, the gap between germline ends came to 18 bases. Germline V lookup: CDR1 SGHVS, CDR2 FQNEAQ. CDR3 sequence reads: CASSLRDTAPTYGYTF. The CDR3 bases are TGTGCCAGCAGCTTACGCGACACGGCTCCTACATATGGCTACACCTTC.

The rearrangement links TRBV7-3 to TRBJ2-5, with 9 bases matching TRBD2. The CDR3 covers 14 residues. J lost 5 bases, V lost 4 bases, and 5 bases had no gene match. Germline-derived CDR1 and CDR2 are SGHTA and FQGTGA. The CDR3 region is CASSSSGVVETQYF. The CDR3 nucleotides are TGTGCCAGCAGCTCTAGCGGGGTTGTCGAGACCCAGTACTTC.

The gene calls are TRBV5-1 and TRBJ1-5; 7 bases match TRBD1. Germline V gives CDR1 SGHRS, CDR2 YFSETQ. There are 15 residues in the CDR3. J lost 0 bases, V lost 4 bases, and 4 bases had no gene match. This chain's CDR3 is CASSKTGDSNQPQHF. DNA for the CDR3: TGCGCCAGCAGCAAAACAGGGGATAGCAATCAGCCCCAGCATTTT.

This clone showed up just a few times. The J gene is TRBJ2-7, the V gene TRBV4-1, with TRBD2 matching 10 bases. CDR1 and CDR2 (germline): MGHRA, YSYEKL. The CDR3 covers 16 residues. The ends lost 4 bases at V and 3 bases at J; junction bases unmatched: 9. CDR3 sequence reads: CASSREERGGIYEQYF. In DNA, the CDR3 is TGCGCCAGCAGCCGGGAGGAGCGGGGGGGCATCTACGAGCAGTACTTC.

The chain has TRBV2 and TRBJ2-5; 7 bases line up with TRBD2. There are 13 residues in the CDR3. Germline-derived CDR1 and CDR2 are SNHLY and FYNNEI. V dropped 6 bases and J dropped 5; count of bases not matched to a gene: 6. CDR3 bases: TGTGCCAGCAGGAAGACTAGCATCGAGACCCAGTACTTC. This codes for CASRKTSIETQYF.

The gene calls are TRBV27 and TRBJ2-7, with 12 bases matching TRBD1. The junction had 9 bases not matched to a gene; V was cut back by 2 bases and J by 4 bases. CDR1 is MNHEY and CDR2 is SMNVEV in the germline V gene (reference sequence). CDR3 length: 17 amino acids. Written as DNA, the CDR3 is TGTGCCAGCAGTTTAGGGGGGACAGGGGGCGCCGGGTACGAGCAGTACTTC. Translating it yields CASSLGGTGGAGYEQYF.

The chain employs TRBV5-4 and TRBJ2-5; a weak D match, TRBD2 (5 bases). The CDR3 contains 15 residues. Germline CDR1 and CDR2: SGHNT and YYREEE (reference sequence). V lost 6 bases to trimming and J lost 0 bases, with 15 bases between them. CDR3 residues: CASTPVPGNQETQYF. The CDR3 DNA is TGTGCCAGCACCCCTGTGCCCGGGAACCAAGAGACCCAGTACTTC.

This clone was seen a few times. This sequence joins TRBV30 and TRBJ2-2, with TRBD2 identical over 7 bases. Germline-derived CDR1 and CDR2 are GTSNPN and SVGIG (reference sequence). CDR3 length: 15 residues. V trimming: 2 bases; J trimming: 3 bases; junction bases outside the gene matches: 6. DNA for the CDR3: TGTGCCTGGAGTCTCGGGGGGTTCCACACCGGGGAGCTGTTTTTT. Protein sequence: CAWSLGGFHTGELFF.